These 10 T cell receptor beta chains share one sample of origin, sequenced in a study of blood T cell repertoires in COVID-19. The data were produced by immunoSEQ multiplex PCR, yet TCRdb's version contains in-frame clones alone and is incomplete. The sample carries roughly 220,000 clones, about 86% recorded once. Sequencing was done on a sample of peripheral blood. These receptors were taken from a woman aged 45-59 years with COVID-19, enrolled during active disease.

This chain uses TRBV11-1 with TRBJ2-5; 7 nucleotides line up with TRBD2. The J segment lost 5 bases and the V segment lost 3 bases, leaving 6 bases of the junction unmatched. Looked up from germline, CDR1 is SGHAT and CDR2 is FQDESV (reference sequence). The CDR3 runs to 14 residues. CDR3 amino acids: CASSLPGGWETQYF. The CDR3 nucleotides are TGTGCCAGCAGCTTGCCCGGGGGGTGGGAGACCCAGTACTTC.

The chain joins TRBV11-3 to TRBJ2-1, with TRBD1 matching over 8 bases. This CDR3 contains 17 residues. Germline V CDR1 and CDR2: SGHNT, YENEEA. With V trimmed by 5 bases and J by 3 bases, 12 bases remained unmatched. CDR3 amino acids: CASSTSPAGQVYNEQFF. CDR3 bases: TGTGCCAGCAGCACTAGCCCGGCGGGACAGGTCTACAATGAGCAGTTCTTC.

This sequence joins TRBV30 and TRBJ2-1, with 7 bases fitting TRBD1. The CDR3 extends over 15 amino acids. Germline-derived CDR1 and CDR2 are GTSNPN and SVGIG (reference sequence). V was pared by 2 bases and J by 2 bases, with 6 bases of the junction left unmatched. The DNA of the CDR3 is TGTGCCTGGAGTCCTGGACAGGTAACCTACAATGAGCAGTTCTTC. It is translated as CAWSPGQVTYNEQFF.

The chain has TRBV7-8 and TRBJ2-1, with D tentatively TRBD2 (7 bases). The CDR3 contains 13 residues. The V gene's germline CDR1 is SGHVS and CDR2 FQNEAQ. The ends were cut back, 3 bases at V and 9 bases at J, with 12 bases in the middle. The CDR3 DNA reads as TGTGCCAGCAGCTTCGGGGGCGGGAGTGAGCAGTTCTTC. Translating it yields CASSFGGGSEQFF.

In its sample, this clone was seen a few times. V is TRBV5-1 and J is TRBJ2-3, with D perhaps matching TRBD1 (5 bases). CDR3 length: 15 residues. Trimming took off 4 bases at V and 1 base at J, with 13 bases between the two ends. Germline CDR1 is SGHRS and CDR2 is YFSETQ. CDR3 sequence (DNA): TGCGCCAGCAGCCCCAGCAGGGCGGGCACAGATACGCAGTATTTT. Its protein is CASSPSRAGTDTQYF.

Notes on this clone: Other nucleotide sequences in the sample specify the same CDR3. This rearrangement joins TRBV30 to TRBJ2-2; perhaps TRBD2 as D (6 bases). V lost 3 bases, J lost 1 base, and 6 bases lay in between. Germline-derived CDR1 and CDR2 are GTSNPN and SVGIG (reference sequence). The CDR3 length is 13 residues. The CDR3: CAWRGGNTGELFF. The DNA for the CDR3 is TGTGCCTGGAGGGGAGGGAACACCGGGGAGCTGTTTTTT.

This chain joins TRBV15 and TRBJ1-1; D is perhaps TRBD1 (6 bases). Trimming pared 3 bases from V and 2 bases from J, leaving 13 bases between. CDR3 size: 15 residues. Germline V gene sequence: CDR1 LNHNV, CDR2 YYDKDF (reference sequence). The CDR3 here is CATSSPRGTNTEAFF. CDR3 DNA sequence: TGTGCCACCAGCAGCCCGAGAGGGACAAACACTGAAGCTTTCTTT.

The chain links TRBV19 to TRBJ2-3; 7 nucleotides line up with TRBD1. Germline V gives CDR1 LNHDA, CDR2 SQIVND (reference sequence). With V trimmed by 2 bases and J by 8 bases, 4 bases remained unmatched. The CDR3 totals 13 residues. In DNA, the CDR3 is TGTGCCAGTAGTATACTAGCAGGGGGTACGCAGTATTTT. Translating gives CASSILAGGTQYF.

The rearrangement joins TRBV4-1 to TRBJ1-3; possibly TRBD1 for D (6 bases). Deletions cut 0 bases from V and 8 bases from J, with 17 bases between. CDR3 length: 16 residues. CDR1 and CDR2 (germline): MGHRA, YSYEKL. As DNA, the CDR3 is TGCGCCAGCAGCCAAGAAAAGGGGGGGGCCGTAGACACCATATATTTT. This gives the protein CASSQEKGGAVDTIYF.

This sequence joins TRBV2 and TRBJ2-5; TRBD1 might be the D (5 bases). This CDR3 comprises 13 residues. The V and J ends lost 3 bases and 5 bases respectively, with 10 bases between them. Germline V gene data show CDR1 as SNHLY and CDR2 as FYNNEI. The CDR3 region has the DNA TGTGCCAGCAGTGAGGGGCAGAGGGAGACCCAGTACTTC. Amino acids: CASSEGQRETQYF. Supplemented by reference TRBV2 and TRBJ2-5, the full variable domain reads EPEVTQTPSHQVTQMGQEVILRCVPISNHLYFYWYRQILGQKVEFLVSFYNNEISEKSEIFDDQFSVERPDGSNFTLKIRSTKLEDSAMYFCASSEGQRETQYFGPGTRLLVL.